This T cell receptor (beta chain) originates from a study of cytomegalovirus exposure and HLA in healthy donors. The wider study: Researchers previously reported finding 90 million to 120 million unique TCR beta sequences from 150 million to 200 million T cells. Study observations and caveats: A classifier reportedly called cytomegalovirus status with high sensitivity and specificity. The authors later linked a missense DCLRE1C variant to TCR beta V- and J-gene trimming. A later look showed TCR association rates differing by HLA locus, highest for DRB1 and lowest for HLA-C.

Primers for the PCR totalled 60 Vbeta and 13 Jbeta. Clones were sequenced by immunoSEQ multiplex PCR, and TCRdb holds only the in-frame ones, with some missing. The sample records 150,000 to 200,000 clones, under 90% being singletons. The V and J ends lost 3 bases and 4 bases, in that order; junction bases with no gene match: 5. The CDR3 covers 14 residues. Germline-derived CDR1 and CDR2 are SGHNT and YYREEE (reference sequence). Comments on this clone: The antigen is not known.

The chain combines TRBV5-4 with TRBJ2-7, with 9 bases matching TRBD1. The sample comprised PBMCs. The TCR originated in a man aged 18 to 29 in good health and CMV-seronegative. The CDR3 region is CASSSGQGRYEQYF. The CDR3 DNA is TGTGCCAGCAGCTCGGGACAGGGTAGATACGAGCAGTACTTC.